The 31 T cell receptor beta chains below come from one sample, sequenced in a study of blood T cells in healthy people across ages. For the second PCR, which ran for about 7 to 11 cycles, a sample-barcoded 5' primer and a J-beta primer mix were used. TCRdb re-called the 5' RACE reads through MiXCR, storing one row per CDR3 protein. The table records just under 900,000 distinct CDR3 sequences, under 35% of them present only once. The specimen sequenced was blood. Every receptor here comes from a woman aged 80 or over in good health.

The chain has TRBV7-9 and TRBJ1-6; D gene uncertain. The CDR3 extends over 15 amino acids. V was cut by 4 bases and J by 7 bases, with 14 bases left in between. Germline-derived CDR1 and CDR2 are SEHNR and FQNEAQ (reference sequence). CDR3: CASSSHDTPNSPLHF. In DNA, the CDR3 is TGTGCCAGCAGCTCCCACGACACCCCAAATTCACCCCTCCACTTT.

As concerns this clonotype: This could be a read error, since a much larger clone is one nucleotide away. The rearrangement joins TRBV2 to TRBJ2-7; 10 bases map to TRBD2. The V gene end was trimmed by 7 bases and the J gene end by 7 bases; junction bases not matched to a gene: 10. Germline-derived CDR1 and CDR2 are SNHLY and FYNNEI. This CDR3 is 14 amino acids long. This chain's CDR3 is CASNPSGGLGEQYF. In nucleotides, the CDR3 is TGTGCCAGCAACCCTAGCGGGGGACTGGGGGAGCAGTACTTC.

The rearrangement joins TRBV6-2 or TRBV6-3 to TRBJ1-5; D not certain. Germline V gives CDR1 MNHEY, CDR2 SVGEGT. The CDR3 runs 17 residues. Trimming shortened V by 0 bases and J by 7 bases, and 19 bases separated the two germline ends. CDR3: CASSYSNSPGRRQPQHF. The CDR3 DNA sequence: TGTGCCAGCAGTTACTCTAACTCCCCCGGACGACGCCAGCCCCAGCATTTT.

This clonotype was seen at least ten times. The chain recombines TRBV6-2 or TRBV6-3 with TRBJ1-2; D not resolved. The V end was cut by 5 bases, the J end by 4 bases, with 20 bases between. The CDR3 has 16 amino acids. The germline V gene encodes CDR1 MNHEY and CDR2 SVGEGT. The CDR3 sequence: CASSPHQRLRAYGYTF. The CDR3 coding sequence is TGTGCCAGCAGTCCGCACCAACGGCTACGTGCCTATGGCTACACCTTC.

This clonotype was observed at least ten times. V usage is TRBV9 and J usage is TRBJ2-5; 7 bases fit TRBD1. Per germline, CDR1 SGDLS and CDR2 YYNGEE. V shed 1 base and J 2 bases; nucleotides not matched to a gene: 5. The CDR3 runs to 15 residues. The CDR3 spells CASSVLGQVQETQYF. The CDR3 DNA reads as TGTGCCAGCAGCGTACTAGGACAGGTACAAGAGACCCAGTACTTC.

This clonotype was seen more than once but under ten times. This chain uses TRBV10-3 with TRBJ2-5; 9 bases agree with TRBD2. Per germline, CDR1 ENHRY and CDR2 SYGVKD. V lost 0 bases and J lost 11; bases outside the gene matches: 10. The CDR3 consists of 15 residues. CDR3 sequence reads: CAISESSGGYNEQYF. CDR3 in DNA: TGTGCCATCAGTGAGTCTAGCGGGGGCTACAATGAGCAGTACTTC.

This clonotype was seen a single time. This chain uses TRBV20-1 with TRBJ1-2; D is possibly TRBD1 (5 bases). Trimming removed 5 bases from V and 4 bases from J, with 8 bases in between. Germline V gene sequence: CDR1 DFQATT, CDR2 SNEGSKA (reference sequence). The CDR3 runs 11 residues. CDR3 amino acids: CSAPGTYGYTF. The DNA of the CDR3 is TGCAGTGCTCCCGGGACCTATGGCTACACCTTC.

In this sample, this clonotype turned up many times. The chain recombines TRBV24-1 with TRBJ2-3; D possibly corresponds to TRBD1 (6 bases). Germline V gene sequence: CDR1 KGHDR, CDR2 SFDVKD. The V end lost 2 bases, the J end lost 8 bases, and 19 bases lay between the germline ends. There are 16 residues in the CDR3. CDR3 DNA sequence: TGTGCCACCAGTGATTCAACTACAGGGACCGTCGGTACGCAGTATTTT. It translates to CATSDSTTGTVGTQYF.

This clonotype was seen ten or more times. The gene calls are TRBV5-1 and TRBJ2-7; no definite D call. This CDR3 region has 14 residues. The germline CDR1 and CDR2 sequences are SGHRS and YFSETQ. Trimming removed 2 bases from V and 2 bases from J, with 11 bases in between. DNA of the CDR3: TGCGCCAGCAGCTTTCAAGGCGGAACCTACGAGCAGTACTTC. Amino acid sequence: CASSFQGGTYEQYF.

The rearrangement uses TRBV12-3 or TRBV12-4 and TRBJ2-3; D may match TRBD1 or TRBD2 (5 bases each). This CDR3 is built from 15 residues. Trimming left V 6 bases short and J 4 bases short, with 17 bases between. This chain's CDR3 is CASRSLGVDSDTQYF. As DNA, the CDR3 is TGTGCCAGCAGATCTCTAGGGGTGGACTCAGATACGCAGTATTTT.

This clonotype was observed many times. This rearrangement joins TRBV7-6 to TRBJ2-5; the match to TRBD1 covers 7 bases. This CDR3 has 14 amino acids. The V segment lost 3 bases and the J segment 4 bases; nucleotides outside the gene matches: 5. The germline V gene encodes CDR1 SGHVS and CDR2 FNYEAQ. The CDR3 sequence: CASSFTTGVETQYF. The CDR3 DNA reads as TGTGCCAGCAGCTTCACTACAGGGGTAGAGACCCAGTACTTC.

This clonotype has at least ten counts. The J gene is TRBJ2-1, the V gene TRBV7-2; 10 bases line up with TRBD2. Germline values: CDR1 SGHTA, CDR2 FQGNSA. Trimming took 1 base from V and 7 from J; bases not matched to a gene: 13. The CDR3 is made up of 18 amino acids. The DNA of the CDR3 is TGTGCCAGCAGCTTAGTAACTAGCGGGGCCACTTTGGGTAATGAGCAGTTCTTC. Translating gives CASSLVTSGATLGNEQFF.

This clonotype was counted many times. The CDR3 protein is CASSLGSDVANYGYTF. The CDR3 DNA sequence: TGCGCCAGCAGCTTGGGGTCAGACGTGGCTAACTATGGCTACACCTTC. The chain links TRBV5-1 to TRBJ1-2; D is undetermined. V lost 0 bases and J lost 0, with 12 bases in between. CDR3 length equals 16 residues. The V gene's germline CDR1 is SGHRS and CDR2 YFSETQ. Full variable domain (outside the CDR3, taken from reference TRBV5-1 and TRBJ1-2): KAGVTQTPRYLIKTRGQQVTLSCSPISGHRSVSWYQQTPGQGLQFLFEYFSETQRNKGNFPGRFSGRQFSNSRSEMNVSTLELGDSALYLCASSLGSDVANYGYTFGSGTRLTVV.

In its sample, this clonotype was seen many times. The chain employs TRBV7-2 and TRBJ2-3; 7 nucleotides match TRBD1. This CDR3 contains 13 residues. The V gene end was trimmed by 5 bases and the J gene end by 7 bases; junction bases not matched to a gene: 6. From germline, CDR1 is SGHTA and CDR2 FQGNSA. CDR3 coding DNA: TGTGCCAGCAGCGCCGACAGGGCTTATACGCAGTATTTT. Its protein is CASSADRAYTQYF. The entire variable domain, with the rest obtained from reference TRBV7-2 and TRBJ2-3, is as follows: GAGVSQSPSNKVTEKGKDVELRCDPISGHTALYWYRQSLGQGLEFLIYFQGNSAPDKSGLPSDRFSAERTGGSVSTLTIQRTQQEDSAVYLCASSADRAYTQYFGPGTRLTVL.

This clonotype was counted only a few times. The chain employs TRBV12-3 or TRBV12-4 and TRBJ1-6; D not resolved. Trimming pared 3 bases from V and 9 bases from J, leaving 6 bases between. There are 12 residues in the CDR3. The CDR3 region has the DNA TGTGCCAGCAGTTTGTCCACTTCACCCCTCCACTTT. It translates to CASSLSTSPLHF.

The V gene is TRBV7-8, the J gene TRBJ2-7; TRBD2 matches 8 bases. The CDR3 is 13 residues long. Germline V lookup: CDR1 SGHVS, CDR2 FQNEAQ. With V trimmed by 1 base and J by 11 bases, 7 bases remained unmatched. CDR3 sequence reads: CASSLGRLAYEYF. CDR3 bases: TGTGCCAGCAGCTTAGGGAGACTAGCGTACGAGTACTTC.

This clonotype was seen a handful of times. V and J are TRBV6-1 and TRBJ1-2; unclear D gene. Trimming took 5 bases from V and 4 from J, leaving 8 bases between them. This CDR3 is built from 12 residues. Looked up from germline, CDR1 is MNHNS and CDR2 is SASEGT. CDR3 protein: CASSRSTYGYTF. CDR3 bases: TGTGCCAGCAGTCGCTCGACCTATGGCTACACCTTC.

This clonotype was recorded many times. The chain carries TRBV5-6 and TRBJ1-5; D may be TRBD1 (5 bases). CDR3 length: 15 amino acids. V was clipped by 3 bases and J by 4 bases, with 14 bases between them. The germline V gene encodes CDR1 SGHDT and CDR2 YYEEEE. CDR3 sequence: CASSWRGATNQPQHF. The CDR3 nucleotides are TGTGCCAGCAGCTGGAGAGGGGCGACTAATCAGCCCCAGCATTTT.

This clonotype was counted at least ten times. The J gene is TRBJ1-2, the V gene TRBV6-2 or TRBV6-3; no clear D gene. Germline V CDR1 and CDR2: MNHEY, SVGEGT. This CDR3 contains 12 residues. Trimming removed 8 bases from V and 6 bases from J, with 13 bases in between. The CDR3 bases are TGTGCCAGCTTGACCCGGAGGGATGGCTACACCTTC. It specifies CASLTRRDGYTF.

The CDR3: CSLGRDNQETQYF. As DNA, the CDR3 is TGCAGCCTGGGACGGGACAATCAAGAGACCCAGTACTTC. This rearrangement joins TRBV29-1 to TRBJ2-5, with TRBD1 as a possible D gene (6 bases). The CDR3 extends over 13 amino acids. Germline V gene sequence: CDR1 SQVTM, CDR2 ANQGSEA. The V and J ends lost 8 bases and 2 bases respectively, with 15 bases between them.

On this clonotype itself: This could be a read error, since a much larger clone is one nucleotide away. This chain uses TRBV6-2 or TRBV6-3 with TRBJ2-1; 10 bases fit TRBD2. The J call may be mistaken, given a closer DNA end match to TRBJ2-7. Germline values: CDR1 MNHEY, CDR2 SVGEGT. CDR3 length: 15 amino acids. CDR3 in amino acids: CASTLAGGGYNEQYF. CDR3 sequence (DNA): TGTGCCAGCACCTTAGCGGGGGGAGGCTACAATGAGCAGTACTTC.

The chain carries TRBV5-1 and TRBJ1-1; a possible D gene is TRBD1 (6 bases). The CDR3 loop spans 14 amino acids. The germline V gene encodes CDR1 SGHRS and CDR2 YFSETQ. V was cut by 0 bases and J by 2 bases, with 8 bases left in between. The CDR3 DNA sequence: TGCGCCAGCAGCTTGGACAGGGATAACACTGAAGCTTTCTTT. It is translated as CASSLDRDNTEAFF.

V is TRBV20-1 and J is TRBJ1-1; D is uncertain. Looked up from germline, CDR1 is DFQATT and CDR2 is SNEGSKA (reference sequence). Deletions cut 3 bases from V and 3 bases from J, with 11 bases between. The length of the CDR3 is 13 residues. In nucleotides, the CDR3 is TGCAGTGCTAGGCCGCCAGTGGACACTGAAGCTTTCTTT. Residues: CSARPPVDTEAFF.

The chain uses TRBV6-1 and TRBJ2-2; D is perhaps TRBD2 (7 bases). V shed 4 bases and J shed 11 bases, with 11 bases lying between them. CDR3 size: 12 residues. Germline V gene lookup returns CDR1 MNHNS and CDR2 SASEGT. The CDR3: CASSAGGAELFF. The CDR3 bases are TGTGCCAGCAGTGCTGGGGGGGCCGAGCTGTTTTTT.

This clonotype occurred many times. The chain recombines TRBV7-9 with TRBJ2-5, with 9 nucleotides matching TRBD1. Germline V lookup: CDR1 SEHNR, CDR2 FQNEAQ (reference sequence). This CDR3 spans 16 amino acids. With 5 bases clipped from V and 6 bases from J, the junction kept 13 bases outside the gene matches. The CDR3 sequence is CASSRTTGGIDKTQYF. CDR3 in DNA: TGTGCCAGCAGCCGGACGACAGGGGGAATCGACAAGACCCAGTACTTC.

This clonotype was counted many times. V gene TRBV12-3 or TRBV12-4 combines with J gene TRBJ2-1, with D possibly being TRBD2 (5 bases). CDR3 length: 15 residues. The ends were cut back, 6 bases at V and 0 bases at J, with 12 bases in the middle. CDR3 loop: CASRSTSSSYNEQFF. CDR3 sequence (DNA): TGTGCCAGCAGATCTACTAGTTCCTCCTACAATGAGCAGTTCTTC.

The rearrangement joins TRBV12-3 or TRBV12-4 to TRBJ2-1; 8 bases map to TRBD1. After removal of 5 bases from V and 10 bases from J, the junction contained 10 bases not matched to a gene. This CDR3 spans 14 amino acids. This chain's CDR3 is CASSPDRVNWEQFF. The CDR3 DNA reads TGTGCCAGCAGTCCGGACAGGGTAAATTGGGAGCAGTTCTTC.

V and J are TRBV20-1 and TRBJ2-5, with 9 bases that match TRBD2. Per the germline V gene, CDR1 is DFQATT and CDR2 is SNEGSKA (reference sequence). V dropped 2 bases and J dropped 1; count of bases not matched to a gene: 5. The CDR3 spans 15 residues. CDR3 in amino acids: CSARIAGEAQETQYF. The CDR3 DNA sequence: TGCAGTGCTAGAATAGCGGGAGAGGCCCAAGAGACCCAGTACTTC.

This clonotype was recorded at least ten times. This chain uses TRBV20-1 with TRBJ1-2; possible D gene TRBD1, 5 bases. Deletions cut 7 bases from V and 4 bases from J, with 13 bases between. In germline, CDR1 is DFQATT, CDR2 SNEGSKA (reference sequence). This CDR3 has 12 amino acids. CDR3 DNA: TGCAGTGGGTGGGGGACCGGCTATGGCTACACCTTC. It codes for CSGWGTGYGYTF.

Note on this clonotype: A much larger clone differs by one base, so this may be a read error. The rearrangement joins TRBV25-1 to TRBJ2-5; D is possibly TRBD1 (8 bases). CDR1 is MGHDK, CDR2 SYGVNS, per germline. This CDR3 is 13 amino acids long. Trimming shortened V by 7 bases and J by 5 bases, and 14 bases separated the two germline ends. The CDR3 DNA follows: TGTGCCAGCAAAGGACAGGGAGGGGAGACCCAGTACTTC. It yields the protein CASKGQGGETQYF. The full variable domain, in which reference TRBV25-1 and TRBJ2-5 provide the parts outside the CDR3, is EADIYQTPRYLVIGTGKKITLECSQTMGHDKMYWYQQDPGMELHLIHYSYGVNSTEKGDLSSESTVSRIRTEHFPLTLESARPSHTSQYLCASKGQGGETQYFGPGTRLLVL.

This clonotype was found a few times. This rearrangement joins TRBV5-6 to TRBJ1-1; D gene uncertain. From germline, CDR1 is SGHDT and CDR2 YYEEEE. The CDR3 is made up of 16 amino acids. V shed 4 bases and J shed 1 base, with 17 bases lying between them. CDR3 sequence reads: CASSPSGKATNTEAFF. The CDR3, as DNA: TGTGCCAGCAGCCCCTCAGGAAAGGCTACGAACACTGAAGCTTTCTTT.